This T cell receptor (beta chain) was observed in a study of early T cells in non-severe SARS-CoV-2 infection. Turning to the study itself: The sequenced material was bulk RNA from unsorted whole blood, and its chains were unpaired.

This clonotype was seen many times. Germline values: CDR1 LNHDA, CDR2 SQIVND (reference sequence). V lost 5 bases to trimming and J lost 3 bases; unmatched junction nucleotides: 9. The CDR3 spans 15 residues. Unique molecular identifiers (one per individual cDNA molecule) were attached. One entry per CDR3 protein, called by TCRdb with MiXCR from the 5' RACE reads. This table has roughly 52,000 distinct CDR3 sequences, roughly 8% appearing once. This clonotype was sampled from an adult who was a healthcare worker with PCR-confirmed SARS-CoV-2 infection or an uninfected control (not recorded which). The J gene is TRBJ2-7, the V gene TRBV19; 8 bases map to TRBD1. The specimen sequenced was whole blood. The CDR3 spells CASSPGQATDYEQYF. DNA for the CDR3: TGTGCCAGTAGTCCGGGACAGGCGACGGACTACGAGCAGTACTTC.